This TCR beta chain stems from a study of human T cells and chemical hapten exposure. Trimming left V 7 bases short and J 2 bases short, with 9 bases between. This CDR3 contains 13 residues. From germline, CDR1 is MDHEN and CDR2 SYDVKM. From the RACE reads, TCRdb called clonotypes with MiXCR, one entry per CDR3 protein. Here the sample spans about 52,000 distinct CDR3 sequences, roughly 9.6% being singletons. Specified time point: patch test 1, 2 weeks after DPC sensitization. Treatment reported: therapeutic diphenylcyclopropenone sensitization with weekly scalp DPC. Someone pulled total RNA out of unfractionated whole blood.

Sequenced material: whole blood, taken in connection with sensitization to the hapten diphenylcyclopropenone (DPC). The chain is built from TRBV28 and TRBJ2-1; D uncertain. The sequence derives from a woman in her thirties or forties with alopecia areata. Some clones in this sample may be carry-over from other donors' samples. In DNA, the CDR3 is TGTGCCAGCAACCTTCCCGCCTACAATGAGCAGTTCTTC. Protein sequence: CASNLPAYNEQFF. Full variable domain (remainder filled in from reference TRBV28 and TRBJ2-1): DVKVTQSSRYLVKRTGEKVFLECVQDMDHENMFWYRQDPGLGLRLIYFSYDVKMKEKGDIPEGYSVSREKKERFSLILESASTNQTSMYLCASNLPAYNEQFFGPGTRLTVL.